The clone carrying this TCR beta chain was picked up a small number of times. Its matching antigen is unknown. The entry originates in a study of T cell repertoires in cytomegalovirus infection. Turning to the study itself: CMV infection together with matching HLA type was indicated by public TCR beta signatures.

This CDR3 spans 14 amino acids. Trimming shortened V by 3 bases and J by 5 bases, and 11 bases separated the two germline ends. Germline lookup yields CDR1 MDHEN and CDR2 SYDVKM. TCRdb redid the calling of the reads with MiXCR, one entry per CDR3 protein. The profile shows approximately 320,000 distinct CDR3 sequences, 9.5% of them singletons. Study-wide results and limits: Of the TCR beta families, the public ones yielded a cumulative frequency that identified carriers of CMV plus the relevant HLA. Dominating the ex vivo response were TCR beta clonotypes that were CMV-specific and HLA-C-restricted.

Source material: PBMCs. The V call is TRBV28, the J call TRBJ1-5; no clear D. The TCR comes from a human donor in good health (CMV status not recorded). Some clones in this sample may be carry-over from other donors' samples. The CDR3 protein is CASSFRGTHQPQHF. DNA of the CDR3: TGTGCCAGCAGTTTCCGGGGAACGCATCAGCCCCAGCATTTT. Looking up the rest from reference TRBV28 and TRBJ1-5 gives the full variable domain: DVKVTQSSRYLVKRTGEKVFLECVQDMDHENMFWYRQDPGLGLRLIYFSYDVKMKEKGDIPEGYSVSREKKERFSLILESASTNQTSMYLCASSFRGTHQPQHFGDGTRLSIL.